The present TCR beta chain was sequenced within a study of T cell responses to AZD1222 COVID-19 vaccine. The table came from immunoSEQ multiplex PCR; TCRdb's copy has only in-frame clones and leaves some out. The sample shows over 100,000 clones, around 87% of them seen only once. Germline CDR1 is SNHLY and CDR2 is FYNNEI. V was trimmed by 6 bases and J by 5 bases, leaving 13 bases between them. This CDR3 has 13 residues. Sequenced material: peripheral blood, taken 28 days after the second AZD1222 dose. The clonotype was recovered from an adult who received the AZD1222 COVID-19 vaccine. The rearrangement uses TRBV2 and TRBJ1-2; no reliable D call. The CDR3 DNA is TGTGCCAGCAGCGTTATATACGGGTATGGCTACACCTTC. Residues: CASSVIYGYGYTF.